This TCR beta chain was obtained from a study of control samples from healthy donors and cancer patients. Germline V CDR1 and CDR2: GTSNPN, SVGIG (reference sequence). V lost 2 bases, J lost 4 bases, and 7 bases stayed unmatched. This CDR3 has 15 amino acids. Sequenced by immunoSEQ multiplex PCR; TCRdb stores in-frame clones only, minus some. This sample has about 88,000 clones, with approximately 95% found just once. The sequencing sample was made of blood. The sequence came from a man aged 18 to 29 in good health. The chain recombines TRBV30 with TRBJ2-3; 9 bases match TRBD2. CDR3 residues: CAWSFAGGPADTQYF. The CDR3, as DNA: TGTGCCTGGAGTTTCGCGGGAGGGCCGGCAGATACGCAGTATTTT. Drawing the rest from reference TRBV30 and TRBJ2-3, the complete variable domain is SQTIHQWPATLVQPVGSPLSLECTVEGTSNPNLYWYRQAAGRGLQLLFYSVGIGQISSEVPQNLSASRPQDRQFILSSKKLLLSDSGFYLCAWSFAGGPADTQYFGPGTRLTVL.